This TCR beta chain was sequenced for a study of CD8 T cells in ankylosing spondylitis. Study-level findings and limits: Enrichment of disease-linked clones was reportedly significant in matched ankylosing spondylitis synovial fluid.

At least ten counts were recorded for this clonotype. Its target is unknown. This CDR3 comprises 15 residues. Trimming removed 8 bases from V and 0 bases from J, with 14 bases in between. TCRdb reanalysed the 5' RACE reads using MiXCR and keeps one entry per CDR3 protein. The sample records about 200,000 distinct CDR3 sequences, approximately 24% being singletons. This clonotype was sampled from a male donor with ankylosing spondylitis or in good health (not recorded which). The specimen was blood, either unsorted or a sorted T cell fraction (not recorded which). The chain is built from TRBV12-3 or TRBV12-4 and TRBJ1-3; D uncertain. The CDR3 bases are TGTGCCAGCCGTCGCGGGCAGCTCTCTGGAAACACCATATATTTT. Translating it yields CASRRGQLSGNTIYF.